The 14 T cell receptor beta chains presented below share a single source sample, sequenced in a study of persistence of HIV-infected CD4 T cells (dated by TCRdb to the early 2020s). These receptors' antigens are unknown. TCRbeta repertoires were sequenced from genomic DNA with the immunoSEQ hsTCRB assay version 4 in survey mode. This is the immuneACCESS table as TCRdb keeps it, with only in-frame sequences that have V and J called. A part of the clones is gone; compared with another copy, unresolved V genes explain less than half, and the rest is unexplained. The sample yields 35,000 to 55,000 clones; about 89% were counted once. The leading ten clones occupy less than 2% of the sample. In light of the paper, this sample's treatment or condition label describes: suppressive antiretroviral therapy. As a nonspecific positive control representing the CD4+ T cell repertoire, the cells were stimulated with anti-CD3/anti-CD28 magnetic beads. Responding CD4+ T cells were sorted by upregulation of both CD40 ligand and CD69.

The sample was CD4+ T cells sorted from PBMCs after approximately 18-hour stimulation, taken from a patient who received antiretroviral therapy. The cell subset or site label corresponds to: CD40L+CD69+ CD4 T cells responding to anti-CD3/anti-CD28 beads, representing the overall repertoire. The receptors derive from an adult man with HIV who was CMV-seropositive.

In this sample, this clone turned up once. The chain couples TRBV6-5 to TRBJ2-7; no definite D call. Germline CDR1 and CDR2: MNHEY and SVGAGI. This CDR3 contains 14 residues. Trimming left V 6 bases short and J 1 base short, with 13 bases between. The CDR3 protein is CASRGPYSSYEQYF. As DNA, the CDR3 is TGTGCCAGCAGAGGACCGTATAGTTCCTACGAGCAGTACTTC.

This chain uses TRBV7-3 with TRBJ1-5, with a possible D match to TRBD1 (5 bases). This CDR3 is built from 13 residues. Germline assignment: CDR1 SGHTA and CDR2 FQGTGA. V lost 7 bases, J lost 5 bases, and 12 bases lay in between. The CDR3 DNA reads as TGTGCCAGCAACTTTATGACAGATCAGCCCCAGCATTTT. It codes for CASNFMTDQPQHF.

The rearrangement uses TRBV28 and TRBJ1-3; D gene unclear. Germline values: CDR1 MDHEN, CDR2 SYDVKM. V was clipped by 5 bases and J by 2 bases, with 7 bases between them. This CDR3 is built from 13 residues. The CDR3 region is CASSGSPGNTIYF. The DNA for the CDR3 is TGTGCCAGCAGTGGATCCCCTGGAAACACCATATATTTT.

The chain employs TRBV6-1 and TRBJ2-2; D remains unclear. Germline loops: CDR1 MNHNS, CDR2 SASEGT. CDR3 size: 14 residues. V lost 2 bases and J 6 bases, leaving 10 bases between the germline ends. DNA for the CDR3: TGTGCCAGCAGTGAACAACGGGTGGCCGGGGAGCTGTTTTTT. Translating it yields CASSEQRVAGELFF.

J is TRBJ1-5 and V is TRBV12-5, with a possible D match to TRBD1 (5 bases). Germline V gene sequence: CDR1 LGHNT, CDR2 FRNRAP. The CDR3 is 15 amino acids. Trimming took off 6 bases at V and 7 bases at J, with 19 bases between the two ends. CDR3 nucleotide sequence: TGTGCTAGTGGCGAAGGGGATGAGGGTAGACAGCCCCAGCATTTT. Its translation: CASGEGDEGRQPQHF.

The gene calls are TRBV28 and TRBJ2-1, with TRBD2 matching over 11 bases. CDR3 length: 16 amino acids. Germline V CDR1 and CDR2: MDHEN, SYDVKM. V gave up 4 bases and J gave up 5 bases; unmatched junction bases: 7. CDR3 amino acids: CASSSLAGGPNNEQFF. The CDR3 nucleotides are TGTGCCAGCAGTTCCTTAGCGGGGGGGCCAAACAATGAGCAGTTCTTC.

This rearrangement joins TRBV12-3 or TRBV12-4 to TRBJ2-7, with 9 bases fitting TRBD1. With 6 bases clipped from V and 6 bases from J, the junction kept 6 bases outside the gene matches. The CDR3 covers 13 residues. DNA of the CDR3: TGTGCCAGCAGGCCCGGGACAGGGCCCGAGCAGTACTTC. It codes for CASRPGTGPEQYF.

The chain combines TRBV24-1 with TRBJ1-6, with D unresolved. The CDR3 sequence is 14 residues long. The germline V gene encodes CDR1 KGHDR and CDR2 SFDVKD. V was shortened by 5 bases and J by 2 bases, with 6 bases between the two germline ends. In DNA form, the CDR3 reads TGTGCCACCAGTGCCCCAGCCTATAATTCACCCCTCCACTTT. This encodes CATSAPAYNSPLHF.

The chain links TRBV5-1 to TRBJ2-3, with a possible D match to TRBD1 (6 bases). V was trimmed by 3 bases and J by 9 bases, leaving 8 bases between them. The germline V gene encodes CDR1 SGHRS and CDR2 YFSETQ. This CDR3 region has 11 residues. The CDR3 sequence: CASSSDRTQYF. The CDR3 DNA is TGCGCCAGCAGCTCGGACAGAACGCAGTATTTT.

The chain couples TRBV5-1 to TRBJ2-7; D possibly matches TRBD1 or TRBD2 (5 bases each). The V gene lost 6 bases and the J gene lost 5 bases, with 18 bases spanning the gap. The germline CDR1 and CDR2 sequences are SGHRS and YFSETQ. The CDR3 consists of 14 residues. The CDR3 DNA reads TGCGCCAGCACCCCGCGCGGGTCCAGGGACGAGCAGTACTTC. Translation gives CASTPRGSRDEQYF. The full variable domain, its missing parts supplied by reference TRBV5-1 and TRBJ2-7, is KAGVTQTPRYLIKTRGQQVTLSCSPISGHRSVSWYQQTPGQGLQFLFEYFSETQRNKGNFPGRFSGRQFSNSRSEMNVSTLELGDSALYLCASTPRGSRDEQYFGPGTRLTVT.

The rearrangement joins TRBV6-4 to TRBJ2-6; D not resolved. Trimming shortened V by 6 bases and J by 0 bases, and 9 bases separated the two germline ends. From germline, CDR1 is MRHNA and CDR2 SNTAGT. The CDR3 is made up of 15 amino acids. CDR3 sequence: CASSLDNSGANVLTF. In DNA form, the CDR3 reads TGTGCCAGCAGCCTCGACAACTCTGGGGCCAACGTCCTGACTTTC.

J is TRBJ1-3 and V is TRBV7-9; 8 nucleotides align to TRBD1. Trimming took 4 bases from V and 1 from J; bases not matched to a gene: 3. The CDR3 extends over 15 amino acids. Looked up from germline, CDR1 is SEHNR and CDR2 is FQNEAQ (reference sequence). The chain's CDR3 is CASSSWDRSGNTIYF. The CDR3 bases are TGTGCCAGCAGCTCCTGGGACAGGTCTGGAAACACCATATATTTT.

This chain connects TRBV27 to TRBJ2-1; TRBD2 aligns across 9 bases. After removal of 5 bases from V and 2 bases from J, the junction contained 4 bases not matched to a gene. The CDR3 runs 15 residues. The germline V gene encodes CDR1 MNHEY and CDR2 SMNVEV (reference sequence). The CDR3 coding sequence is TGTGCCAGCAGTCCAAGCGGGGGGCCCTACAATGAGCAGTTCTTC. It is translated as CASSPSGGPYNEQFF.

V is TRBV4-2 and J is TRBJ2-5, with TRBD2 matching 10 bases. CDR3 size: 17 residues. J was trimmed by 2 bases and V by 0 bases; bases with no gene match: 6. The germline V gene has CDR1 LGHNA and CDR2 YNFKEQ. CDR3 in DNA: TGTGCCAGCAGCCAAGATGAAGTAGCGGGGGGACAAGAGACCCAGTACTTC. Translation gives CASSQDEVAGGQETQYF.